The 5 T cell receptor beta chains presented below share a single source sample, sequenced in a study of shared clonotypes between healthy human individuals (dated by TCRdb to the early 2020s). Libraries were constructed by the immunoSEQ multiplex PCR assay. TCRdb took this table from immuneACCESS and kept in-frame rearrangements with V and J called. Such tables lack part of the clones; where checked against another copy, unresolved V genes explain under half of the gap, and the rest is unexplained. The sample includes under 2,000,000 clones, with less than 95% observed a single time. The ten largest clones capture less than 1.5% of the sample. CD8 naive samples consisted of CD45RO-negative cells that were positively selected for CCR7, yielding a CD45RA+CCR7+ population without TemRA cells. The sample was naive CD8+ T cells sorted from blood. The label giving this sample's cell subset or site can be read as: CD45RA+CCR7+. These receptors were collected from a man aged 18 to 30 in good health.

The V and J genes are TRBV19 and TRBJ1-2; D remains ambiguous. Germline V gene data show CDR1 as LNHDA and CDR2 as SQIVND (reference sequence). V lost 0 bases and J lost 3, with 11 bases in between. The CDR3 has 15 amino acids. DNA of the CDR3: TGTGCCAGTAGTATAGACCCCTCGGTGGACTATGGCTACACCTTC. Protein product: CASSIDPSVDYGYTF.

Comments on this clone: At one boundary the junction diverges from the germline segment, which might be a read error. The chain links TRBV7-7 to TRBJ2-2; the D gene is possibly TRBD1 (6 bases). The CDR3 spans 14 residues. CDR1 and CDR2 (germline): SSHAT, FNYEAQ (reference sequence). The CDR3 loop is CASSSGTSTGELFF. The CDR3 nucleotides read TGTGCTAGCAGCTCCGGGACAAGCACCGGGGAGCTGTTTTTT.

This chain joins TRBV4-2 and TRBJ1-6, with D possibly matching TRBD1 (5 bases). There are 20 residues in the CDR3. Per germline, CDR1 LGHNA and CDR2 YNFKEQ. V lost 0 bases to trimming and J lost 1 base, with 19 bases between them. The CDR3 spells CASSQDGVWTEGSYNSPLHF. CDR3 DNA sequence: TGTGCCAGCAGCCAAGATGGTGTCTGGACCGAGGGGTCCTATAATTCACCCCTCCACTTT.

The rearrangement links TRBV5-4 to TRBJ1-6, with D possibly being TRBD1 (6 bases). Germline CDR1 is SGHNT and CDR2 is YYREEE (reference sequence). The CDR3 spans 14 residues. Trimming removed 0 bases at V and 8 bases at J, with 9 bases between. The chain's CDR3 is CASSLGTVDSPLHF. In DNA, the CDR3 is TGTGCCAGCAGCTTGGGGACAGTAGATTCACCCCTCCACTTT.

V gene TRBV6-5 combines with J gene TRBJ2-2; D is undetermined. Trimming removed 6 bases from V and 3 bases from J, with 11 bases in between. The CDR3 sequence is 14 residues long. Germline lookup yields CDR1 MNHEY and CDR2 SVGAGI. The chain's CDR3 is CASRQEMDTGELFF. In nucleotides, the CDR3 is TGTGCCAGCAGGCAGGAAATGGACACCGGGGAGCTGTTTTTT.